The next 21 T cell receptor beta chains were all read from a single sample in a study of blood T cell repertoires in COVID-19. Repertoires were generated with immunoSEQ multiplex PCR, while TCRdb's copy carries only in-frame clones and drops some. The sample shows 75,000 to 100,000 clones, around nine tenths of them seen only once. Sequencing was carried out using peripheral blood. These TCRs come from a human donor in a cohort sampled during active COVID-19.

The V call is TRBV10-2, the J call TRBJ1-2; D unclear. The germline V gene has CDR1 WSHSY and CDR2 SAAADI. This CDR3 has 11 amino acids. Trimming pared 6 bases from V and 6 bases from J, leaving 8 bases between. CDR3 coding DNA: TGCGCCAGCAGGGGCTGGGATGGCTACACCTTC. The encoded protein is CASRGWDGYTF.

V is TRBV5-1 and J is TRBJ2-2; the D gene is possibly TRBD1 (6 bases). The CDR3 runs 16 residues. Deletions cut 1 base from V and 2 bases from J, with 12 bases between. The germline V gene has CDR1 SGHRS and CDR2 YFSETQ. CDR3: CASSLFTGSNTGELFF. The DNA for the CDR3 is TGCGCCAGCAGCTTGTTTACAGGGAGTAACACCGGGGAGCTGTTTTTT.

This clone appeared a single time. This chain connects TRBV19 to TRBJ2-6; 8 bases are shared with TRBD1. CDR3 length: 15 amino acids. V dropped 6 bases and J dropped 3; count of bases not matched to a gene: 4. Germline CDR1 LNHDA, CDR2 SQIVND (reference sequence). This CDR3 reads CASRFGQGGANVLTF. The DNA of the CDR3 is TGTGCCAGTAGGTTCGGACAGGGTGGGGCCAACGTCCTGACTTTC.

The rearrangement uses TRBV14 and TRBJ2-1, with a tentative D call TRBD2 (5 bases). Germline values: CDR1 SGHDN, CDR2 FVKESK. V was pared by 1 base and J by 7 bases, with 14 bases between. The CDR3 has 15 amino acids. In nucleotides, the CDR3 is TGTGCCAGCAGCCAAGTCTGGACTTCAGTTAATGAGCAGTTCTTC. Translation: CASSQVWTSVNEQFF.

The chain links TRBV7-9 to TRBJ2-5; D perhaps matches TRBD1 (5 bases). V was cut by 3 bases and J by 5 bases, with 16 bases left in between. The CDR3 loop spans 15 amino acids. CDR1 SEHNR and CDR2 FQNEAQ come from the germline V gene (reference sequence). Here the CDR3 DNA reads TGTGCCAGCAGCTTTGGGCAGGGTTATCCGGAGACCCAGTACTTC. It yields the protein CASSFGQGYPETQYF.

The gene calls are TRBV19 and TRBJ2-2; TRBD2 agrees at 7 bases. Germline trimming cut 1 base from V and 6 bases from J; bases unmatched to any gene: 2. CDR1 LNHDA and CDR2 SQIVND come from the germline V gene (reference sequence). This CDR3 is 14 amino acids long. The CDR3 region has the DNA TGTGCCAGTAGTATAGTGGGGGGGTCCGGGGAGCTGTTTTTT. Residues: CASSIVGGSGELFF.

The V call is TRBV19, the J call TRBJ1-5; no definite D call. V was pared by 8 bases and J by 7 bases, with 12 bases between. Germline V lookup: CDR1 LNHDA, CDR2 SQIVND (reference sequence). CDR3 length: 12 residues. The CDR3 loop is CASSTNPQPQHF. CDR3 bases: TGTGCCAGTTCCACAAATCCCCAGCCCCAGCATTTT.

The J gene is TRBJ1-3, the V gene TRBV7-9; 7 bases map to TRBD1. With V trimmed by 6 bases and J by 2 bases, 4 bases remained unmatched. Germline V gene lookup returns CDR1 SEHNR and CDR2 FQNEAQ (reference sequence). This CDR3 contains 14 residues. In nucleotides, the CDR3 is TGTGCCAGCAGGCCCCAGGGGGCTGGAAACACCATATATTTT. This gives the protein CASRPQGAGNTIYF.

The J gene is TRBJ1-1, the V gene TRBV11-3; D possibly corresponds to TRBD1 (6 bases). Looked up from germline, CDR1 is SGHNT and CDR2 is YENEEA. The length of the CDR3 is 15 residues. Trimming removed 3 bases at V and 2 bases at J, with 13 bases between. The CDR3 region has the DNA TGTGCCAGCAGCTTCTTATGGGACATAAACACTGAAGCTTTCTTT. Translated, it gives CASSFLWDINTEAFF.

V is TRBV3-1 (or the pseudogene TRBV3-2) and J is TRBJ2-5; possibly TRBD2 for D (6 bases). Germline CDR1 and CDR2: LGHDT and YNNKEL (reference sequence). V was trimmed by 6 bases and J by 4 bases, leaving 15 bases between them. The CDR3 covers 14 residues. The DNA of the CDR3 is TGTGCCAGCAGGGTGGGGGGAATGAGAGAGACCCAGTACTTC. It specifies CASRVGGMRETQYF.

V gene TRBV5-6 combines with J gene TRBJ1-1; tentatively, D is TRBD1 (6 bases). Deletions cut 0 bases from V and 0 bases from J, with 9 bases between. The germline CDR1 and CDR2 sequences are SGHDT and YYEEEE. The CDR3 runs 15 residues. This CDR3 is CASSLADRLNTEAFF. Written as DNA, the CDR3 is TGTGCCAGCAGCTTGGCCGACAGGTTGAACACTGAAGCTTTCTTT.

V is TRBV6-5 and J is TRBJ2-5, with a possible D match to TRBD2 (6 bases). V lost 4 bases and J 5 bases, leaving 14 bases between the germline ends. This CDR3 region has 14 residues. In germline, CDR1 is MNHEY, CDR2 SVGAGI. The CDR3 DNA reads as TGTGCCAGCAGTTTTTCCACGGAGGGCGAGACCCAGTACTTC. As protein: CASSFSTEGETQYF.

A single count supports this clone. The chain carries TRBV11-3 and TRBJ2-1, with D possibly TRBD1 on 6 matching bases. Trimming stripped 2 bases from V and 9 bases from J, with 11 bases between. CDR1 is SGHNT, CDR2 YENEEA, per germline. This CDR3 comprises 13 residues. CDR3 sequence (DNA): TGTGCCAGCAGCTTACGCGCAGGGGTTGAGCAGTTCTTC. Translating gives CASSLRAGVEQFF.

The J gene is TRBJ1-1, the V gene TRBV6-2 or TRBV6-3; maybe TRBD1 (6 bases). CDR3 size: 16 residues. The V gene lost 2 bases and the J gene lost 4 bases, with 17 bases spanning the gap. Germline V CDR1 and CDR2: MNHEY, SVGEGT. CDR3 region: CASSYVQGDLSTEAFF. The CDR3 bases are TGTGCCAGCAGTTACGTACAGGGAGATTTGAGCACTGAAGCTTTCTTT.

The CDR3 spells CASSYSQGTNTGELFF. CDR3 in DNA: TGTGCCAGCAGTTACTCACAGGGTACGAACACCGGGGAGCTGTTTTTT. The chain employs TRBV6-5 and TRBJ2-2, with D maybe TRBD1 (6 bases). V was shortened by 0 bases and J by 0 bases, with 8 bases between the two germline ends. Per the germline V gene, CDR1 is MNHEY and CDR2 is SVGAGI. CDR3 size: 16 residues.

The genes are TRBV7-2 and TRBJ1-1; TRBD1 is a possible D gene (6 bases). The CDR3 covers 13 residues. V lost 5 bases and J 1 base, leaving 8 bases between the germline ends. Germline assignment: CDR1 SGHTA and CDR2 FQGNSA. For the CDR3, the DNA is TGTGCCAGCAGCACGGACAGGAACACTGAAGCTTTCTTT. Translated, it gives CASSTDRNTEAFF.

This chain connects TRBV9 to TRBJ2-3, with 11 bases matching TRBD2. The CDR3 is 15 amino acids. V lost 3 bases, J lost 3 bases, and 3 bases stayed unmatched. Germline-derived CDR1 and CDR2 are SGDLS and YYNGEE. The CDR3 spells CASSGGTSGTDTQYF. The CDR3 bases are TGTGCCAGCAGCGGCGGGACTAGCGGTACAGATACGCAGTATTTT.

V usage is TRBV5-4 and J usage is TRBJ2-1; D is ambiguous. The germline V gene encodes CDR1 SGHNT and CDR2 YYREEE (reference sequence). V gave up 3 bases and J gave up 6 bases, with 13 bases separating them. The CDR3 consists of 14 residues. The DNA of the CDR3 is TGTGCCAGCAGCTCCCCGGCGGAAATCAATGAGCAGTTCTTC. This sequence encodes CASSSPAEINEQFF.

This sequence joins TRBV5-1 and TRBJ1-6, with TRBD1 matching 9 bases. V was pared by 3 bases and J by 9 bases, with 7 bases of the junction left unmatched. The germline V gene has CDR1 SGHRS and CDR2 YFSETQ. The CDR3 is 15 residues long. CDR3 in amino acids: CASSSGTGYGSPLHF. In nucleotides, the CDR3 is TGCGCCAGCAGCTCGGGGACAGGGTACGGTTCACCCCTCCACTTT.

This clone was observed a few times. The V gene is TRBV6-1, the J gene TRBJ2-2, with D possibly matching TRBD2 (6 bases). This CDR3 has 15 residues. V shed 2 bases and J shed 7 bases, with 14 bases lying between them. Germline CDR1 MNHNS, CDR2 SASEGT. The CDR3 protein is CASSEMRGGHGELFF. DNA of the CDR3: TGTGCCAGCAGTGAAATGAGAGGAGGGCACGGGGAGCTGTTTTTT.

The chain joins TRBV4-3 to TRBJ2-7, with TRBD2 matching over 9 bases. This CDR3 contains 15 residues. V shed 2 bases, J shed 0 bases, and the junction held 2 bases outside the gene matches. CDR1 and CDR2 (germline): LGHNA, YSLEER. The CDR3 region is CASSQLAGNSYEQYF. The CDR3 nucleotides are TGCGCCAGCAGCCAACTAGCGGGGAACTCCTACGAGCAGTACTTC.